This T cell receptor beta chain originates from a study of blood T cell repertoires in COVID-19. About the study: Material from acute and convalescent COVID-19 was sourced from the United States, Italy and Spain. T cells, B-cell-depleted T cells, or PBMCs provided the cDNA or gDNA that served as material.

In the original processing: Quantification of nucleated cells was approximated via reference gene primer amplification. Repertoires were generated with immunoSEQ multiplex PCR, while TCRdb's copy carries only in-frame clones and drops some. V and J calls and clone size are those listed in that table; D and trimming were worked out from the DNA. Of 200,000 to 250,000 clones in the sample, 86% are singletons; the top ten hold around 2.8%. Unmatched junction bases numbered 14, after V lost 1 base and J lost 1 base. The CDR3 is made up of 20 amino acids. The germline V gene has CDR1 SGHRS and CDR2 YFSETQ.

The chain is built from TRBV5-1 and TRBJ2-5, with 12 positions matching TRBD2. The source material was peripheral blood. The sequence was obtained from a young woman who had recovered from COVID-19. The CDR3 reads CASSLIVLAGGPLGQETQYF. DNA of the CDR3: TGCGCCAGCAGCTTGATTGTCCTAGCGGGGGGGCCCTTGGGCCAAGAGACCCAGTACTTC.